The 19 T cell receptor beta chains in this list originate from one sample, sequenced in a study of PD-L1 blockade in urothelial cancer. Sequenced by immunoSEQ multiplex PCR; TCRdb stores in-frame clones only, minus some. Of approximately 100,000 clones detected, approximately 85% appear once; the ten largest clones hold about 2.2%. The sequencing here drew on PBMCs, taken around atezolizumab (anti-PD-L1) treatment. The receptor source for this set is a man over 45 with urothelial cancer.

This clone has just a few counts. CDR3 coding DNA: TGTGCCAGCAGCGAGCAGACAGGGTATACGCAGTATTTT. Protein product: CASSEQTGYTQYF. The chain carries TRBV7-9 and TRBJ2-3, with 7 bases lining up with TRBD1. Trimming at V came to 5 bases and at J to 7 bases, leaving 6 bases not matched to a gene. This CDR3 has 13 amino acids. The germline V gene encodes CDR1 SEHNR and CDR2 FQNEAQ (reference sequence).

V and J are TRBV5-4 and TRBJ2-1; D might be TRBD2 (6 bases). The germline V and J ends were trimmed by 4 bases and 4 bases, with 15 bases remaining between them. The CDR3 has 15 residues. The germline V gene has CDR1 SGHNT and CDR2 YYREEE (reference sequence). CDR3 loop: CASSRGSGVYNEQFF. DNA for the CDR3: TGTGCCAGCAGCCGGGGGAGCGGAGTATACAATGAGCAGTTCTTC.

The chain is built from TRBV5-1 and TRBJ2-7, with D hard to call. The V gene's germline CDR1 is SGHRS and CDR2 YFSETQ. V gave up 2 bases and J gave up 1 base, with 10 bases separating them. The CDR3 totals 14 residues. The CDR3 sequence is CASSLTAGSYEQYF. CDR3 DNA sequence: TGCGCCAGCAGCTTAACGGCCGGGTCCTACGAGCAGTACTTC.

In this sample, this clone turned up once. V is TRBV28 and J is TRBJ2-7; 8 nucleotides line up with TRBD1. Trimming removed 5 bases from V and 2 bases from J; junction bases left unmatched: 8. The CDR3 is 15 residues long. Germline CDR1 reads MDHEN; CDR2 reads SYDVKM. The chain's CDR3 is CASSPGQGVPYEQYF. The CDR3 DNA is TGTGCCAGCAGTCCCGGACAGGGTGTCCCCTACGAGCAGTACTTC.

V is TRBV25-1 and J is TRBJ2-5; 7 bases are a match to TRBD1. Germline-derived CDR1 and CDR2 are MGHDK and SYGVNS. With 8 bases clipped from V and 7 bases from J, the junction kept 7 bases outside the gene matches. The CDR3 sequence is 12 residues long. The CDR3 reads CASGGQSGTQYF. CDR3 bases: TGTGCCAGCGGGGGACAGAGTGGGACCCAGTACTTC.

The V gene is TRBV19, the J gene TRBJ1-6; 10 nucleotides agree with TRBD1. V trimming: 7 bases; J trimming: 13 bases; junction bases outside the gene matches: 4. Germline V gives CDR1 LNHDA, CDR2 SQIVND (reference sequence). The length of the CDR3 is 12 residues. The CDR3: CASKGQGKPLHF. The CDR3 coding sequence is TGTGCCAGTAAGGGACAGGGGAAGCCCCTCCACTTT.

J is TRBJ2-5 and V is TRBV7-2, with D perhaps matching TRBD2 (7 bases). V lost 5 bases, J lost 4 bases, and 17 bases lay in between. The CDR3 extends over 15 amino acids. The germline gives CDR1 SGHTA, CDR2 FQGNSA. The CDR3 DNA follows: TGTGCCAGCAGCCCCCAGCAGGGGAGGGGAGAGACCCAGTACTTC. Protein: CASSPQQGRGETQYF.

The chain uses TRBV2 and TRBJ2-5; 8 nucleotides agree with TRBD2. CDR1 and CDR2 from the germline V gene are SNHLY and FYNNEI. The CDR3 totals 15 residues. After removal of 8 bases from V and 3 bases from J, the junction contained 11 bases not matched to a gene. The CDR3 loop is CASGSLGLAEETQYF. The CDR3 DNA is TGTGCCAGCGGCTCCCTTGGACTAGCAGAAGAGACCCAGTACTTC.

This clone showed up just a few times. The rearrangement joins TRBV19 to TRBJ1-1, with D maybe TRBD1 (6 bases). Germline CDR1 LNHDA, CDR2 SQIVND (reference sequence). The CDR3 is 14 residues long. With 3 bases removed from V and 2 bases from J, the gap between germline ends came to 10 bases. CDR3: CASSIQQGNTEAFF. As DNA, the CDR3 is TGTGCCAGTAGTATCCAACAGGGCAACACTGAAGCTTTCTTT.

A word on this clone: Relative to the germline gene, one junction end is altered; a read error may explain this. The chain has TRBV6-5 and TRBJ1-1, with D tentatively TRBD1 (6 bases). CDR1 and CDR2 from the germline V gene are MNHEY and SVGAGI. There are 13 residues in the CDR3. CDR3 DNA: TGTGCCAGCAGTTGGCAGGGGAACGCTGAAGCTTTCTTT. This codes for CASSWQGNAEAFF.

This chain links TRBV5-6 with TRBJ2-2; 7 bases agree with TRBD2. Germline V gives CDR1 SGHDT, CDR2 YYEEEE. The CDR3 is 15 residues long. The junction had 0 bases not matched to a gene; V was cut back by 1 base and J by 0 bases. The CDR3 bases are TGTGCCAGCAGCTTGCGGGGGGCGAACACCGGGGAGCTGTTTTTT. Its translation is CASSLRGANTGELFF. Full variable domain (outside the CDR3, taken from reference TRBV5-6 and TRBJ2-2): DAGVTQSPTHLIKTRGQQVTLRCSPKSGHDTVSWYQQALGQGPQFIFQYYEEEERQRGNFPDRFSGHQFPNYSSELNVNALLLGDSALYLCASSLRGANTGELFFGEGSRLTVL.

The chain employs TRBV6-1 and TRBJ2-7, with D maybe TRBD2 (6 bases). Deletions cut 5 bases from V and 9 bases from J, with 11 bases between. This CDR3 region has 11 residues. Germline V gene lookup returns CDR1 MNHNS and CDR2 SASEGT. The CDR3: CASSFETRQYF. CDR3 sequence (DNA): TGTGCCAGCAGTTTCGAGACTAGGCAGTACTTC.

This chain joins TRBV19 and TRBJ1-4; possible D gene TRBD1, 5 bases. V was pared by 6 bases and J by 4 bases, with 15 bases between. CDR3 length: 15 residues. Germline V gives CDR1 LNHDA, CDR2 SQIVND (reference sequence). The CDR3 sequence: CASSTPGHRNEKLFF. CDR3 DNA: TGTGCCAGTAGCACCCCCGGACATCGTAATGAAAAACTGTTTTTT.

The CDR3 DNA follows: TGTGCCAGCAGCCCGGGAATACAAGAGACCCAGTACTTC. Amino acid sequence: CASSPGIQETQYF. The chain has TRBV7-3 and TRBJ2-5; the D gene is possibly TRBD2 (5 bases). Trimming took off 5 bases at V and 2 bases at J, with 9 bases between the two ends. The CDR3 contains 13 residues. Germline CDR1 SGHTA, CDR2 FQGTGA.

This clone is medium-sized within its sample. This chain links TRBV4-1 with TRBJ1-5; perhaps TRBD1 as D (5 bases). The CDR3 extends over 17 amino acids. Deletions cut 4 bases from V and 0 bases from J, with 16 bases between. The V gene's germline CDR1 is MGHRA and CDR2 YSYEKL. The CDR3 nucleotides read TGCGCCAGCAGCCCGTATGGGACGGACTATAGCAATCAGCCCCAGCATTTT. It specifies CASSPYGTDYSNQPQHF.

The chain links TRBV19 to TRBJ1-2, with TRBD1 identical over 9 bases. CDR1 and CDR2 (germline): LNHDA, SQIVND (reference sequence). V shed 3 bases, J shed 8 bases, and the junction held 19 bases outside the gene matches. The length of the CDR3 is 18 residues. The DNA of the CDR3 is TGTGCCAGTAGTATCACGGCGTTACCCGGGACAGGGAATCGGGGCTACACCTTC. This sequence encodes CASSITALPGTGNRGYTF.

The chain has TRBV11-1 and TRBJ2-1, with D tentatively TRBD2 (6 bases). Germline-derived CDR1 and CDR2 are SGHAT and FQDESV (reference sequence). The CDR3 extends over 11 amino acids. V lost 8 bases and J 11 bases, leaving 13 bases between the germline ends. CDR3 sequence (DNA): TGTGCCAGCTCCGGGAGCGTTCAGCAGTTCTTC. It encodes CASSGSVQQFF.

The CDR3 DNA sequence: TGTGCCAGCTCACCGCGAGGGCAGAGAGAGAACACTGAAGCTTTCTTT. This sequence encodes CASSPRGQRENTEAFF. The J gene is TRBJ1-1, the V gene TRBV18; D is unresolved. Per the germline V gene, CDR1 is KGHSH and CDR2 is LQKENI. The ends were cut back, 3 bases at V and 1 base at J, with 15 bases in the middle. This CDR3 comprises 16 residues.

This sequence joins TRBV5-6 and TRBJ2-7; 14 nucleotides line up with TRBD2. Looked up from germline, CDR1 is SGHDT and CDR2 is YYEEEE. Unmatched junction bases numbered 4, after V lost 6 bases and J lost 5 bases. The CDR3 is made up of 14 amino acids. The CDR3 sequence is CASTRGLAGDEQYF. CDR3 coding DNA: TGTGCCAGCACCAGGGGACTAGCGGGAGACGAGCAGTACTTC.